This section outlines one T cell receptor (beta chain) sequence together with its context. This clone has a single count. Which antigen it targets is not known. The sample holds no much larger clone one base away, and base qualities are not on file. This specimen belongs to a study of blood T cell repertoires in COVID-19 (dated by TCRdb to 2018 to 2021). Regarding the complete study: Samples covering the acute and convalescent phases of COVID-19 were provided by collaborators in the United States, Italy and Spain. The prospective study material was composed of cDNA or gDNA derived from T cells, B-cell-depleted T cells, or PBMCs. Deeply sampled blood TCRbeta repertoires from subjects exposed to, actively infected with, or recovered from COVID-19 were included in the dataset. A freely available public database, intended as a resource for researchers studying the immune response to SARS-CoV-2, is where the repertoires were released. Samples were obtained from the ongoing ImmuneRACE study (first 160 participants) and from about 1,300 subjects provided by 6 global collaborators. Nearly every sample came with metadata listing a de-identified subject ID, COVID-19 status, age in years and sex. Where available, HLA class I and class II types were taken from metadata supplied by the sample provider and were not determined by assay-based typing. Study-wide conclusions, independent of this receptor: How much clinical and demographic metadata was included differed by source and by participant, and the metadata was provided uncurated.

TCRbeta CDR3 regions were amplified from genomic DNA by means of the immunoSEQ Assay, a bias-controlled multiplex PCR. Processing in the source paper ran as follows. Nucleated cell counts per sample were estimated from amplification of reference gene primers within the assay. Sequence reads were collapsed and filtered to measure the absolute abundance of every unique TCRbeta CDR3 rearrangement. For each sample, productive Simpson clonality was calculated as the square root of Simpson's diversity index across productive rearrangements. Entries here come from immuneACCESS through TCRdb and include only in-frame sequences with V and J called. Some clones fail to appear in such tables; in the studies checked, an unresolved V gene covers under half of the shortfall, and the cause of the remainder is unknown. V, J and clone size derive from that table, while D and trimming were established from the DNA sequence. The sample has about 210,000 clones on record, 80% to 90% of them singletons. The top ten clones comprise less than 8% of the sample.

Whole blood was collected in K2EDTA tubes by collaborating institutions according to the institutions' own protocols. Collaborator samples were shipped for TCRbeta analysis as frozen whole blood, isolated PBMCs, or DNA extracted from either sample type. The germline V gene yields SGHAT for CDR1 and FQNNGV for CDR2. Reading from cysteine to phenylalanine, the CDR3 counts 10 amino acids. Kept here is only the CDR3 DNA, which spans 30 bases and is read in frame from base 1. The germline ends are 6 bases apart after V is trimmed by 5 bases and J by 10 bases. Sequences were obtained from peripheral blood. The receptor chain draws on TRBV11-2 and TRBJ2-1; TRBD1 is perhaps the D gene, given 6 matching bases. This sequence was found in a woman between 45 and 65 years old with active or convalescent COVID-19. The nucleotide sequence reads TGTGCCAGCAGCCAGGGGGAGCAGTTCTTC. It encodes CASSQGEQFF.